The sequence of this T cell receptor (beta chain) was determined in a study of blood T cells in healthy people across ages (dated by TCRdb to between 2014 and 2017). About the full investigation: In model experiments, roughly one uniquely barcoded TCR beta cDNA molecule per two T cells was captured by template switching. Using the same blood draw, the study looked at two additional independent replicas of 1 million unique cDNA reads for two donors, one aged 18 to 30 and the other aged 80 or older. Donors were grouped into four age groups: young (average 16 years), middle-aged (roughly 37), aged (about 60) and long-lived (82). To track age-related changes in TCR beta repertoire diversity, the study relied on deep sequencing normalized with unique cDNA molecular identifiers. To avoid experimental bias, donors of different ages were spread randomly across the sequencing lanes.

The 39 donors, aged roughly 6 to 100 years, were systemically healthy Caucasian individuals from Russia. Each donor gave 9 to 10 milliliters of peripheral blood, collected into EDTA-treated Vacutainer tubes. Ficoll-Paque density-gradient centrifugation was used to isolate PBMCs, with at least 6 million obtained per sample. Total RNA was extracted from PBMCs with Trizol reagent, with at least 5 micrograms obtained per sample. For every donor, an aliquot of PBMCs went through flow cytometry to measure the percentages of naive CD45RAhigh/CD27high T cells. There are 14 amino acids in the CDR3, from cysteine to phenylalanine inclusive. Only CDR3 DNA is held: 42 bases, read in frame from base 1. For CDR1 and CDR2, the germline V gene lists SNHLY and FYNNEI. V is clipped by 9 bases and J by 4 bases, and the sequence between their germline boundaries is 18 bases long. Results and caveats for the whole study, not just this receptor: The CMV infection status of donors was not known, potentially confounding age-related changes in expanded clonotypes. Total diversity estimates from one million sequenced T cells were considered lower bounds and underestimates. Observed TCR beta diversity correlated strongly with the percentage of naive T cells measured by flow cytometry. As age increased, observed TCR beta diversity per million T cells dropped in a roughly linear way, and a significant reduction was already evident by age about 40. Bulk unsorted PBMC profiling prevented conclusive comparison of naive and antigen-experienced compartments. The long-lived group showed more naive CD4+ T cells, fewer expanded clones and increased TCR diversity than the aged group, suggesting age selection.

Regarding this clonotype: The specificity of this receptor is unknown. The record has no base qualities; no much larger clone is one base away.

The library relied on 5' RACE. Instrument used: Illumina HiSeq 2500. A second about 7 to 12 cycle PCR used a sample-barcoded 5' primer and a J-beta primer mix. A unique molecular identifier was introduced onto each TCR beta cDNA molecule by a template-switch 5' adaptor carrying 12 random nucleotides. At least 2.5 million CDR3-containing paired-end reads were obtained from each sample. The Mint cDNA synthesis kit, primed by a TRBC-specific oligonucleotide, was used to synthesize first-strand cDNA from all RNA. Following uracil-DNA glycosylase treatment, all cDNA underwent a first 18-cycle PCR with the universal primers M1SS and BC2_uni_R. Per the original workflow: For normalization, 1 million high-quality reads, each with a distinct molecular identifier, were randomly selected from each sample. Instead of being binned into consensus sequences, reads with shared molecular identifiers were discarded. MiTCR, with a Q25 quality threshold and the strictest error-elimination algorithm, was used for CDR3 identification, clonotype clustering and error correction. Lower-bound total TCR beta diversity was estimated with a nonparametric unseen species model using Euler transformation. The raw public reads went through TCRdb reprocessing: fastp at Q25, MiXCR clone calling, in-frame beta chains kept. Records with the same CDR3 protein are collapsed into one entry carrying the most frequent genes and DNA. The V and J calls here are based on TCRdb, not the publication. The sample table records 540,000 or so distinct CDR3 sequences; about 45% of these occur just once. The ten largest make up 20% to 25% of the sample.

Source material: blood. This sequence originates from a man older than 75 in good health. The chain was built from TRBV2 and TRBJ1-1; perhaps TRBD1 is the D gene, with 6 bases matching. The DNA reads as follows: TGTGCCAGTTACGGCACAGGGTGGAGCACTGAAGCTTTCTTT. Translated, this gives CASYGTGWSTEAFF.